This paragraph covers one TCR beta chain sequence. What it binds is not known. These data are taken from a study of CXCR3-negative and CXCR3-positive naive CD8 T cells. The method, 5' RACE with UMI labels, was used to prepare the TRB cDNA libraries. With the 5' RACE reads reprocessed, TCRdb shows one record per CDR3 protein and no DNA. Seen in this sample are 70,000 to 95,000 distinct CDR3 sequences; the ten most common clones hold roughly 1.5%. CDR1 PRHDT and CDR2 FYEKMQ come from the germline V gene (reference sequence). CDR3 length: 18 amino acids. Study observations and caveats: CXCR3-positive naive cells had TRB CDR3s that were more hydrophobic than CXCR3-negative naive cells had.

Naive CD8+ T cells had a CD45RO-CCR7+CD27+CD95- phenotype. The receptor was isolated from a human donor in good health. Some clones in this sample may be carry-over from other donors' samples. The sample was naive CXCR3- CD8+ T cells from blood. Subset specified: CD45RO-CCR7+CD27+CD95- naive CD8+ T cells lacking CXCR3 (TNR3-). J is TRBJ2-6 and V is TRBV13; TCRdb gives TRBD1 as the D gene, but with no DNA this cannot be confirmed. The CDR3 loop reads CASSSTRQGDGGANVLTF.